The source of this TCR beta chain is a study of blood T cell repertoires in COVID-19. About the study: The cDNA or gDNA used as material had been derived from T cells, B-cell-depleted T cells, or PBMCs.

Some clones are missing from TCRdb's copy, which holds only in-frame ones; the method was immunoSEQ multiplex PCR. This sample has about 390,000 clones, with 87% found just once. The V and J ends lost 7 bases and 8 bases respectively, with 14 bases between them. Germline assignment: CDR1 SNHLY and CDR2 FYNNEI. This CDR3 is 12 amino acids long. Participants were aged roughly 18 to 89 years from roughly 26 US areas. Each participant's cohort was designated according to participant-reported clinical history. The sequence came from a woman aged 45-65 years who had recovered from COVID-19. The rearrangement links TRBV2 to TRBJ1-2; no firm D call. The sample was PBMCs or T cells enriched from blood (not recorded which). This CDR3 reads CASTVGGRGYTF. The DNA of the CDR3 is TGTGCCAGCACCGTGGGAGGAAGAGGCTACACCTTC.